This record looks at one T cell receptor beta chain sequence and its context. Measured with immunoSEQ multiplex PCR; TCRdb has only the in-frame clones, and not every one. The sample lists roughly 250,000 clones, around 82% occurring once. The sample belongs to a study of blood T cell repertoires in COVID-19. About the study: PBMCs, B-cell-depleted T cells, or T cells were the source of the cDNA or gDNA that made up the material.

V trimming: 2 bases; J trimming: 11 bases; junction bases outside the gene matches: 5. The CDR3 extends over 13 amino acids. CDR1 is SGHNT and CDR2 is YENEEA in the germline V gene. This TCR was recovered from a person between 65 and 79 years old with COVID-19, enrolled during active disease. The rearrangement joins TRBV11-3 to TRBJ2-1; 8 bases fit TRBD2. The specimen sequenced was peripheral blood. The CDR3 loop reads CASSLSDSGKQFF. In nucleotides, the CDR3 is TGTGCCAGCAGCTTATCGGATAGCGGGAAGCAGTTCTTC.